A selection of T cell receptor beta chains follows, all from one sample in a study of CD8 T cells in Susac syndrome. TCRdb independently ran MiXCR on the immunoSEQ multiplex PCR reads; one entry per CDR3 protein. The repertoire holds around 280,000 distinct CDR3 sequences, around 90% seen once, with over 0.065% in the top ten. Input material: CD4+ T cells from PBMCs. Receptors originate from a human donor with multiple sclerosis. CDR3s include the opening cysteine and the closing phenylalanine or tryptophan. A D gene is named only where the DNA matches it firmly. Expanded clones are given a class, and other clones once, few, many or no size at all.

D: NA; V: TRBV7-2; J: TRBJ2-7; size: once; CDR3: CASSPRGGGYEQYF; DNA: TGTGCCAGCAGCCCGAGGGGGGGTGGCTACGAGCAGTACTTC
D: NA; V: TRBV4-2; J: TRBJ2-2; size: NA; CDR3: CASSQERDTGELFF; DNA: TGTGCCAGCAGCCAAGAAAGAGACACCGGGGAGCTGTTTTTT
D: NA; V: TRBV2; J: TRBJ2-3; size: NA; CDR3: CASSSDLPTTDTQYF; DNA: TGTGCCAGCAGTTCTGACCTTCCCACCACAGATACGCAGTATTTT
D: NA; V: TRBV4-3; J: TRBJ2-3; size: NA; CDR3: CASSPGTHTDTQYF; DNA: TGCGCCAGCAGCCCCGGGACGCACACAGATACGCAGTATTTT
D: TRBD1; V: TRBV6-5; J: TRBJ1-6; size: NA; CDR3: CGSKTGVNNSPLHF; DNA: TGTGGGAGTAAGACAGGGGTAAATAATTCACCCCTCCACTTT
D: TRBD1; V: TRBV6-6; J: TRBJ1-5; size: NA; CDR3: CASSLRGRRGGQPQHF; DNA: TGTGCCAGCAGTTTGAGGGGGCGGCGAGGAGGACAGCCCCAGCATTTT
D: TRBD2; V: TRBV14; J: TRBJ2-3; size: NA; CDR3: CASSQEWQREDTQYF; DNA: TGTGCCAGCAGCCAAGAATGGCAGCGGGAAGATACGCAGTATTTT
D: NA; V: TRBV19; J: TRBJ2-5; size: NA; CDR3: CASGPRRQETQYF; DNA: TGTGCCAGTGGGCCCAGGCGTCAAGAGACCCAGTACTTC
D: NA; V: TRBV3-1; J: TRBJ2-3; size: once; CDR3: CASSQGGVTQYF; DNA: TGTGCCAGCAGCCAAGGCGGCGTTACGCAGTATTTT
D: NA; V: TRBV7-2; J: TRBJ1-4; size: NA; CDR3: CASRKLTALDEKLFF; DNA: TGTGCCAGCCGGAAGTTGACAGCCCTTGATGAAAAACTGTTTTTT
D: NA; V: TRBV2; J: TRBJ1-2; size: NA; CDR3: CASSEALRSFYGYTF; DNA: TGTGCCAGCAGTGAAGCGCTTAGGTCATTCTATGGCTACACCTTC
D: NA; V: TRBV29-1; J: TRBJ1-5; size: NA; CDR3: CSCGGGAGQPQHF; DNA: TGCAGCTGCGGGGGGGGAGCGGGCCAGCCCCAGCATTTT
D: NA; V: TRBV29-1; J: TRBJ1-2; size: NA; CDR3: CSANAGVGGYTF; DNA: TGCAGCGCCAACGCAGGGGTAGGTGGCTACACCTTC
D: NA; V: TRBV6-1; J: TRBJ1-2; size: NA; CDR3: CASFRTWETDVYGYTF; DNA: TGTGCCAGCTTCCGAACGTGGGAGACGGACGTATATGGCTACACCTTC
D: NA; V: TRBV11-2; J: TRBJ2-7; size: NA; CDR3: CASSSLPIEQYF; DNA: TGTGCCAGCAGCTCTCTCCCCATCGAGCAGTACTTC
D: TRBD1; V: TRBV20-1; J: TRBJ2-7; size: NA; CDR3: CSARSPDRGKSWTYEQYF; DNA: TGCAGTGCTAGGTCCCCAGACAGGGGAAAAAGCTGGACCTACGAGCAGTACTTC
D: NA; V: TRBV30; J: TRBJ1-2; size: NA; CDR3: CAWSRRGDLANYGYTF; DNA: TGTGCCTGGAGTAGGCGAGGGGACCTTGCTAACTATGGCTACACCTTC
D: TRBD2; V: TRBV25-1; J: TRBJ2-1; size: NA; CDR3: CASIPAGVPQPEQFF; DNA: TGTGCCAGCATTCCAGCGGGGGTGCCCCAACCTGAGCAGTTCTTC
D: TRBD2; V: TRBV29-1; J: TRBJ2-3; size: NA; CDR3: CSVSGTSGNTDTQYF; DNA: TGCAGCGTCTCCGGGACTAGCGGGAACACAGATACGCAGTATTTT
D: TRBD2; V: TRBV7-8; J: TRBJ2-5; size: NA; CDR3: CASSSSGRAFETQYF; DNA: TGTGCCAGCAGCTCTAGCGGGAGGGCCTTTGAGACCCAGTACTTC
D: NA; V: TRBV6-5; J: TRBJ1-5; size: NA; CDR3: CASKGRAHQPQHF; DNA: TGTGCCAGCAAGGGGAGGGCCCATCAGCCCCAGCATTTT
D: NA; V: TRBV29-1; J: TRBJ2-1; size: NA; CDR3: CSGWGRLADEQFF; DNA: TGCAGCGGTTGGGGGCGACTAGCAGATGAGCAGTTCTTC
D: TRBD1; V: TRBV5-1; J: TRBJ1-2; size: NA; CDR3: CASSPTGQGIYGYTF; DNA: TGCGCCAGCAGCCCGACGGGACAGGGTATCTATGGCTACACCTTC
D: NA; V: TRBV6-5; J: TRBJ1-1; size: NA; CDR3: CASSRQTEAFF; DNA: TGTGCCAGCAGCCGACAGACTGAAGCTTTCTTT
D: NA; V: TRBV30; J: TRBJ1-4; size: NA; CDR3: CAWSVLGGANEKLFF; DNA: TGTGCCTGGAGTGTACTGGGGGGGGCTAATGAAAAACTGTTTTTT
D: NA; V: TRBV6-2/TRBV6-3; J: TRBJ2-3; size: NA; CDR3: CASSQTVSTDTQYF; DNA: TGTGCCAGCAGCCAGACTGTTAGCACAGATACGCAGTATTTT
D: NA; V: TRBV12-3/TRBV12-4; J: TRBJ2-1; size: NA; CDR3: CATAFYNEQFF; DNA: TGTGCCACCGCCTTTTACAATGAGCAGTTCTTC
D: NA; V: TRBV30; J: TRBJ2-5; size: NA; CDR3: CAWVKGETQYF; DNA: TGTGCCTGGGTTAAAGGGGAGACCCAGTACTTC
D: NA; V: TRBV20-1; J: TRBJ1-1; size: NA; CDR3: CSAPVAGGNTEAFF; DNA: TGCAGTGCCCCCGTCGCGGGGGGGAACACTGAAGCTTTCTTT
D: TRBD2; V: TRBV20-1; J: TRBJ2-1; size: NA; CDR3: CSARRLADNEQFF; DNA: TGCAGTGCTAGGCGTCTAGCGGACAATGAGCAGTTCTTC
D: TRBD1; V: TRBV14; J: TRBJ2-1; size: NA; CDR3: CASNKVGTGTRLEQFF; DNA: TGTGCCAGCAACAAAGTGGGGACAGGCACGAGGCTTGAGCAGTTCTTC
D: NA; V: TRBV9; J: TRBJ2-1; size: NA; CDR3: CASSLTAYNEQFF; DNA: TGTGCCAGCAGCTTGACTGCCTACAATGAGCAGTTCTTC
D: NA; V: TRBV19; J: TRBJ1-2; size: NA; CDR3: CASSGSMVNGYTF; DNA: TGTGCCAGTAGTGGAAGTATGGTAAATGGCTACACCTTC
D: TRBD1; V: TRBV9; J: TRBJ2-2; size: NA; CDR3: CASSVRQGYTGELFF; DNA: TGTGCCAGCAGCGTAAGACAGGGGTACACCGGGGAGCTGTTTTTT
D: NA; V: TRBV19; J: TRBJ2-1; size: NA; CDR3: CASSIRWGEQFF; DNA: TGTGCCAGTAGTATTAGGTGGGGTGAGCAGTTCTTC
D: TRBD2; V: TRBV7-2; J: TRBJ2-3; size: NA; CDR3: CASSLSGSVDTQYF; DNA: TGTGCCAGCAGCCTAAGCGGGAGTGTTGATACGCAGTATTTT
D: NA; V: TRBV4-1; J: TRBJ2-4; size: few; CDR3: CASSQPGKNIQYF; DNA: TGCGCCAGCAGCCAGCCCGGCAAAAACATTCAGTACTTC
D: NA; V: TRBV7-2; J: TRBJ2-5; size: NA; CDR3: CASSPPRRAGQETQYF; DNA: TGTGCCAGCAGCCCACCCCGGAGGGCCGGGCAAGAGACCCAGTACTTC
D: NA; V: TRBV7-2; J: TRBJ2-3; size: NA; CDR3: CASSLIASATDTQYF; DNA: TGTGCCAGCAGCTTAATTGCTAGCGCTACAGATACGCAGTATTTT
D: TRBD1; V: TRBV9; J: TRBJ2-3; size: NA; CDR3: CASSVGTGVSTDTQYF; DNA: TGTGCCAGCAGCGTAGGGACAGGGGTTTCGACAGATACGCAGTATTTT
D: NA; V: TRBV2; J: TRBJ1-2; size: NA; CDR3: CASRAEGGYTF; DNA: TGTGCCAGCAGGGCAGAAGGTGGCTACACCTTC
D: NA; V: TRBV30; J: TRBJ1-3; size: NA; CDR3: CAWSLVRGSGNTIYF; DNA: TGTGCCTGGAGTCTCGTCAGGGGATCGGGAAACACCATATATTTT
D: NA; V: TRBV2; J: TRBJ2-6; size: NA; CDR3: CASSVTDSGANVLTF; DNA: TGTGCCAGCAGTGTAACAGATTCTGGGGCCAACGTCCTGACTTTC
D: NA; V: TRBV3-1; J: TRBJ2-7; size: once; CDR3: CASSPGGASSYF; DNA: TGTGCCAGCAGCCCCGGGGGAGCGTCTTCGTACTTC
D: TRBD2; V: TRBV2; J: TRBJ2-2; size: NA; CDR3: CASKGLVPGELFF; DNA: TGTGCCAGCAAGGGACTAGTTCCCGGGGAGCTGTTTTTT
D: NA; V: TRBV12-3/TRBV12-4; J: TRBJ1-5; size: NA; CDR3: CASRTNRGTAPQHF; DNA: TGTGCCAGCAGAACAAATAGGGGGACGGCGCCCCAGCATTTT
D: NA; V: TRBV19; J: TRBJ1-2; size: NA; CDR3: CASSIIDFNYGYTF; DNA: TGTGCCAGTAGTATCATAGACTTTAACTATGGCTACACCTTC
D: NA; V: TRBV5-1; J: TRBJ1-1; size: NA; CDR3: CASSLPTGNTEAFF; DNA: TGCGCCAGCAGCTTGCCGACAGGAAACACTGAAGCTTTCTTT
D: TRBD2; V: TRBV4-3; J: TRBJ2-1; size: NA; CDR3: CASSPGLADEQFF; DNA: TGCGCCAGCAGCCCGGGACTAGCGGATGAGCAGTTCTTC
D: TRBD1; V: TRBV5-1; J: TRBJ1-1; size: once; CDR3: CASSLTGGFTEAFF; DNA: TGCGCCAGCAGCCTGACAGGGGGCTTTACTGAAGCTTTCTTT
D: NA; V: TRBV30; J: TRBJ2-2; size: few; CDR3: CAWAKGEMNTGELFF; DNA: TGTGCCTGGGCTAAGGGGGAAATGAACACCGGGGAGCTGTTTTTT
D: NA; V: TRBV20-1; J: TRBJ1-2; size: NA; CDR3: CSARHRVGGYTF; DNA: TGCAGTGCTAGGCACCGAGTGGGTGGCTACACCTTC
D: TRBD2; V: TRBV18; J: TRBJ2-7; size: once; CDR3: CASSLAGLAGGLDGEQYF; DNA: TGTGCCAGCTCACTCGCGGGACTAGCGGGAGGCCTAGATGGCGAGCAGTACTTC
D: NA; V: TRBV29-1; J: TRBJ1-2; size: NA; CDR3: CSVEELANYGYTF; DNA: TGCAGCGTTGAAGAGTTGGCTAACTATGGCTACACCTTC
D: NA; V: TRBV4-3; J: TRBJ2-3; size: NA; CDR3: CASSPRVAVTDTQYF; DNA: TGCGCCAGCAGCCCCCGGGTAGCGGTTACAGATACGCAGTATTTT
D: NA; V: TRBV30; J: TRBJ1-1; size: NA; CDR3: CAWGFNAGAEAFF; DNA: TGTGCCTGGGGATTCAACGCGGGGGCTGAAGCTTTCTTT
D: TRBD1; V: TRBV13; J: TRBJ2-1; size: NA; CDR3: CASSIRTGGYEQFF; DNA: TGTGCCAGCAGCATTCGGACAGGGGGCTATGAGCAGTTCTTC
D: NA; V: TRBV7-9; J: TRBJ1-1; size: NA; CDR3: CASSLLGPTEAFF; DNA: TGTGCCAGCAGCTTGTTGGGACCCACTGAAGCTTTCTTT